This is a list of T cell receptor beta chains from one sample in a study of T-cell reconstitution after alpha-beta-depleted transplantation in children. Using its own MiXCR run on the PCR reads, TCRdb lists one record per CDR3 protein. The data hold about 500,000 distinct CDR3 sequences, with over 25% observed a single time. The material sequenced was PBMCs from the stem cell graft donor, taken from the stem cell graft. These receptors were taken from a human donor who donated a stem cell graft to a child with aplastic anemia. CDR3s leave out the opening cysteine and the closing phenylalanine or tryptophan. Clone size is not always given. Where it is, it says once, few, many or a class for expanded clones.

>TRBJ2-3|-|TRBV6-1
ASSGGLAGITDTQY
>TRBJ2-1|-|TRBV6-1
ASSLPSGRASSYNEQF
>TRBJ1-1|-|TRBV7-2
ASSLAQPNEAF
>TRBJ1-5|once|TRBV13
ASSRRGQGIQPQH
>TRBJ1-2|-|TRBV7-2
ASTIGHRANYGYT
>TRBJ2-5|-|TRBV10-1
ASSEGKKGALRYQETQY
>TRBJ1-5|-|TRBV20-1
SPGAGTDNQPQH
>TRBJ2-5|-|TRBV12-3/TRBV12-4
ASSLWTSGMETQY
>TRBJ2-7|-|TRBV27
ASSLRLAGDGSSYEQY
>TRBJ2-5|few|TRBV7-2
ASSFSAQTQY
>TRBJ2-3|-|TRBV19
ASSRDWGTDTQY
>TRBJ2-2|few|TRBV29-1
SVAEAGGPIGELF
>TRBJ2-1|few|TRBV18
ASSPLAGAGSYNEQF
>TRBJ2-5|many|TRBV18
ASSPRTVQETQY
>TRBJ1-2|-|TRBV7-2
ASSKPGQSYGYT
>TRBJ1-5|-|TRBV7-2
ASSLMHSNQPQH
>TRBJ2-1|-|TRBV11-2
ASSPWVGDNEQF